This T cell receptor (beta chain) was profiled in a study of tumor and adjacent non-tumor tissue in lung cancer. On this clonotype itself: Its antigen is unknown. One end of the junction varies from germline; a read error may be responsible.

Study-wide findings and caveats: Normal lung showed higher cumulative top 100 clone frequency than tumor. TCR diversity was significantly greater in tumor than normal lung tissue.

CDR1 and CDR2 from the germline V gene are WSHSY and SAAADI. The CDR3 loop spans 17 amino acids. RNA was extracted from bulk tissue without any cell sorting. More than 3 cm separated this lung sample from the edge of the tumor. Chemotherapy-naive patients with new lung cancer underwent thoracic surgery in China, August–November 2014. TCRbeta libraries were built with three rounds of nested PCR, modified from ARM-PCR. TCRdb ran MiXCR on the multiplex PCR reads and lists one entry per CDR3 protein. Here the sample spans approximately 110,000 distinct CDR3 sequences, roughly three fifths being singletons.

Sequencing was carried out using distant non-tumor lung tissue. The TCR sequence derives from a man aged 55 to 70 with non-small cell lung cancer. This chain uses TRBV10-2 with TRBJ2-6, with D tentatively TRBD1 or TRBD2 (5 bases each). The CDR3 spells CAGSGGNAISGANILTF. CDR3 nucleotides: TGTGCCGGCAGTGGAGGAAACGCGATCTCTGGGGCCAACATCCTGACTTTC.